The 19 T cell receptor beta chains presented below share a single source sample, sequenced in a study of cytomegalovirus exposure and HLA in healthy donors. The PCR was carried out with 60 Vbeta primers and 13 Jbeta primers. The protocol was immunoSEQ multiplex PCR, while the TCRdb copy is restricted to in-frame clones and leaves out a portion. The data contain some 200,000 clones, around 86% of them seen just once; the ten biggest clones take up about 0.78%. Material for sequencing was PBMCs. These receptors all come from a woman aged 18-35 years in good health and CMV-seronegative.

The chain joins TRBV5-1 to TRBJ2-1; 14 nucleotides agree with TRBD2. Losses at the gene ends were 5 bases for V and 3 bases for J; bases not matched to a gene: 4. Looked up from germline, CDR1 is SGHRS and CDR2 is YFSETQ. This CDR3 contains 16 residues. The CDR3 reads CASRSGTSGGYNEQFF. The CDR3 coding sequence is TGCGCCAGCAGATCCGGGACTAGCGGGGGCTACAATGAGCAGTTCTTC.

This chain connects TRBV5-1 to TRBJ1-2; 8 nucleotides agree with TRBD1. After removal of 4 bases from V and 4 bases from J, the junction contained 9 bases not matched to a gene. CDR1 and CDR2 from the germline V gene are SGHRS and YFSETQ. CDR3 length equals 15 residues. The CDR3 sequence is CASSPDGQGGYGYTF. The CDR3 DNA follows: TGCGCCAGCAGCCCAGACGGACAGGGCGGCTATGGCTACACCTTC.

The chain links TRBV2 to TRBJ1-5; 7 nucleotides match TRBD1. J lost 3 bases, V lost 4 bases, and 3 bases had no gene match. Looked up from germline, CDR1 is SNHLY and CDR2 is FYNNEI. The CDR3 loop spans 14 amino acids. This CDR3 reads CASSVQGLNQPQHF. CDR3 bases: TGTGCCAGCAGTGTACAGGGGCTCAATCAGCCCCAGCATTTT.

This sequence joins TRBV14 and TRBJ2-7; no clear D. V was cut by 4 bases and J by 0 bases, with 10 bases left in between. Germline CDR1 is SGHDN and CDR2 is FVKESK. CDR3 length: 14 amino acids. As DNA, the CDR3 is TGTGCCAGCAGCCCGCAGATTTACTCCTACGAGCAGTACTTC. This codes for CASSPQIYSYEQYF.

The CDR3 bases are TGTGCCAGCAGCGTCAGGGGTCCTAACACTGAAGCTTTCTTT. Translation: CASSVRGPNTEAFF. V usage is TRBV27 and J usage is TRBJ1-1; possibly TRBD1 for D (6 bases). Germline loops: CDR1 MNHEY, CDR2 SMNVEV (reference sequence). The CDR3 loop spans 14 amino acids. V lost 6 bases and J 2 bases, leaving 13 bases between the germline ends.

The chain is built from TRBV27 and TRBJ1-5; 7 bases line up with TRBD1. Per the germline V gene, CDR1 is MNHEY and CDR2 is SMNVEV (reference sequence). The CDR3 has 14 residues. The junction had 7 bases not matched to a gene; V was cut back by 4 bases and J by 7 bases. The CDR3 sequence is CASSSGQSWQPQHF. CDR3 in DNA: TGTGCCAGCAGTTCGGGACAGTCCTGGCAGCCCCAGCATTTT.

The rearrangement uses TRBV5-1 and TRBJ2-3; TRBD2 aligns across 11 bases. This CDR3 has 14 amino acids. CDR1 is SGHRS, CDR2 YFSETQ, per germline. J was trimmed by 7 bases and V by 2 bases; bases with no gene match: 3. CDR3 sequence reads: CASSFSGRVNTQYF. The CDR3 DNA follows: TGCGCCAGCAGCTTTAGCGGGAGGGTTAATACGCAGTATTTT.

CDR3 region: CASSRATDTQYF. Written as DNA, the CDR3 is TGTGCCAGCAGTCGAGCGACAGATACGCAGTATTTT. This chain joins TRBV7-9 and TRBJ2-3; no clear D gene. V was shortened by 6 bases and J by 3 bases, with 7 bases between the two germline ends. The CDR3 has 12 amino acids. Germline V gene sequence: CDR1 SEHNR, CDR2 FQNEAQ (reference sequence).

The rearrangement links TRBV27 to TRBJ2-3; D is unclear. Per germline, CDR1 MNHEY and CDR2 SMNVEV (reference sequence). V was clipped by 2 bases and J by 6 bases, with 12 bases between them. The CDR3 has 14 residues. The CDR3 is CASSLRSLGDTQYF. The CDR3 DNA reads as TGTGCCAGCAGTTTAAGGTCCCTCGGGGATACGCAGTATTTT.

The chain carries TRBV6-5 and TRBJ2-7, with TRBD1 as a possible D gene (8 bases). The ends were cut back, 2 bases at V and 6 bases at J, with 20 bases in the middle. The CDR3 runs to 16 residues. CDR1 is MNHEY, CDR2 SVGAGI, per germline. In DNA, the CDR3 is TGTGCCAGCAGTTACAGCGCCGGACAGGGCGGGGGCGAGCAGTACTTC. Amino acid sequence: CASSYSAGQGGGEQYF.

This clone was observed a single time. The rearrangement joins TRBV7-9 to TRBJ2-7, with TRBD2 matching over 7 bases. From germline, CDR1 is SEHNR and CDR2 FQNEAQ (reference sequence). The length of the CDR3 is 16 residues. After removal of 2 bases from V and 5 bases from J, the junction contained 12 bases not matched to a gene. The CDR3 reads CASSLIPGGLEDEQYF. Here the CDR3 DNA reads TGTGCCAGCAGCTTAATCCCGGGAGGCCTCGAGGACGAGCAGTACTTC.

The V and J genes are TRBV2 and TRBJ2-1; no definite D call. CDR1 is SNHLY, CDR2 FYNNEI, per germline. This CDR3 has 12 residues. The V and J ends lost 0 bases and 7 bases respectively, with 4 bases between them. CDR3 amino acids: CASSEARNEQFF. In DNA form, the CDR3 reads TGTGCCAGCAGTGAAGCGCGGAATGAGCAGTTCTTC.

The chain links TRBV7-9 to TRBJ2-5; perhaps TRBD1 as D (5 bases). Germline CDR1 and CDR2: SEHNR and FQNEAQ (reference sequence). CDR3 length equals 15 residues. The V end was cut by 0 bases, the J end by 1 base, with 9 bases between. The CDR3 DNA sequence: TGTGCCAGCAGCTTAGCCGGACACGCCCAAGAGACCCAGTACTTC. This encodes CASSLAGHAQETQYF.

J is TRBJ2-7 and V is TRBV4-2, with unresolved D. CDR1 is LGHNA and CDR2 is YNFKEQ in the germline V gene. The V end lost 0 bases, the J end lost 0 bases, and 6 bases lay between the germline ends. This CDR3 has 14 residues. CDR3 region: CASSQEWSSYEQYF. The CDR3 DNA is TGTGCCAGCAGCCAAGAGTGGAGCTCCTACGAGCAGTACTTC.

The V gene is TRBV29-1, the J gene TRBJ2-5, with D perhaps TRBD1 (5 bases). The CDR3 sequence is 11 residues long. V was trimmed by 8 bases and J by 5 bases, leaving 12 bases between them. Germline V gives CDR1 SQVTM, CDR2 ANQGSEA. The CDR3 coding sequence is TGCAGCACCGGACACCCTGAGACCCAGTACTTC. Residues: CSTGHPETQYF.

Written as DNA, the CDR3 is TGTGCCAGCAGCTTAGATTTGAGTGGTAGCGGGAGCCCCGAGCCCTACGAGCAGTACTTC. This encodes CASSLDLSGSGSPEPYEQYF. The chain links TRBV7-8 to TRBJ2-7; 9 bases match TRBD2. The germline V gene has CDR1 SGHVS and CDR2 FQNEAQ. J lost 2 bases, V lost 1 base, and 18 bases had no gene match. The CDR3 length is 20 residues.

For the CDR3, the DNA is TGCAGCGTTGGCCTCGGCAGGGAGGGAGAAAAACTGTTTTTT. This gives the protein CSVGLGREGEKLFF. The V call is TRBV29-1, the J call TRBJ1-4; perhaps TRBD1 as D (5 bases). The CDR3 consists of 14 residues. V was cut by 4 bases and J by 8 bases, with 17 bases left in between. The germline V gene encodes CDR1 SQVTM and CDR2 ANQGSEA.

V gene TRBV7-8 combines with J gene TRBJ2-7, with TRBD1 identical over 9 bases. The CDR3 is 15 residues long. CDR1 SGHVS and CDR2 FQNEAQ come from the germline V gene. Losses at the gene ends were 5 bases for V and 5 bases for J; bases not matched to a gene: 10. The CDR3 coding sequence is TGTGCCAGCAGCCTAATCGGACAGGGGAACCACGAGCAGTACTTC. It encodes CASSLIGQGNHEQYF.

For the CDR3, the DNA is TGTGCCAGCAGTGCGGTGACTGAAGCTTTCTTT. This sequence encodes CASSAVTEAFF. The rearrangement joins TRBV6-6 to TRBJ1-1; D not resolved. Germline V gene sequence: CDR1 MNHNY, CDR2 SVGAGI (reference sequence). V shed 5 bases and J shed 5 bases, with 6 bases lying between them. CDR3 length: 11 residues.